This T cell receptor (beta chain) was profiled in a study of OX40 agonist ivuxolimab in advanced cancers. Looking at the study overall: Dose-escalation patients were diagnosed with hepatocellular carcinoma, melanoma, renal cell cancer or head and neck cancer. Study results and limitations: CD4+ and CD8+ blood T cells expanded clonally by week 6 at 0.1 to 3.0 mg/kg. The investigators did not determine what antigen specificity the expanded peripheral T cells had. Relative to CD4+, CD8+ T cells held more expanded clones on average.

This CDR3 is 15 amino acids long. J gave up 7 bases and V 0 bases, and 6 bases lay outside the gene matches. Germline assignment: CDR1 MNHEY and CDR2 SMNVEV (reference sequence). Libraries were prepared by immunoSEQ multiplex PCR; TCRdb keeps only in-frame clonotypes and omits some of them. Of under 100,000 clones in the sample, over 85% were seen once. With respect to this clone: Antigen: not known.

This sequence originates from an adult with an advanced solid tumor such as melanoma, head and neck, liver or kidney cancer. The chain couples TRBV27 to TRBJ2-5; 9 bases line up with TRBD2. Source: CD4+ or CD8+ T cells sorted from blood, taken in a trial of the OX40 agonist ivuxolimab. The CDR3 DNA reads as TGTGCCAGCAGTTTATCGCGGGGGGGCCGAGGGACCCAGTACTTC. It encodes CASSLSRGGRGTQYF.